The TCR beta chain described here comes from a study of T cell responses to AZD1222 COVID-19 vaccine. General observations from the study: Following two doses of AZD1222, Spike-specific TCR breadth and depth rose. Donor demographics were predominantly white British with a female majority; clonal diversity may be underestimated.

Turning to this clone: Its antigen is still unknown.

Generated by immunoSEQ multiplex PCR, the TCRdb table keeps only in-frame clones and is missing some. The sample has some 28,000 clones; about 77% are singletons. The CDR3 length is 15 residues. Trimming left V 7 bases short and J 10 bases short, with 23 bases between. Germline V CDR1 and CDR2: LGHDT, YNNKEL (reference sequence). The chain links TRBV3-1 (or the pseudogene TRBV3-2) to TRBJ2-1, with a tentative D call TRBD2 (6 bases). Sequenced here: peripheral blood, sampled on day 0 of AZD1222 vaccination. The TCR comes from an adult in good health. CDR3 in DNA: TGTGCCAGCACCCACGGCAGAGGGAGGCTGGACGAGCAGTTCTTC. Encoded protein: CASTHGRGRLDEQFF.